The clone carrying this TCR beta chain was observed at least ten times. The V and J ends lost 4 bases and 1 base, in that order; junction bases with no gene match: 9. From germline, CDR1 is SGHRS and CDR2 YFSETQ. This CDR3 has 16 residues. This entry comes from a study of CD8 T cells in ankylosing spondylitis. Quantitative barcoded 5'-RACE was used to prepare TCR beta libraries. MiXCR was run by TCRdb on the 5' RACE reads, yielding one entry per CDR3 protein. The sample consists of about 140,000 distinct CDR3 sequences, 7% to 9% of them appearing once. This receptor was obtained from a male donor with ankylosing spondylitis. Sequences were obtained from synovial fluid, either unsorted or a sorted T cell fraction (not recorded which). The chain carries TRBV5-1 and TRBJ2-5, with 8 bases fitting TRBD2. The CDR3 loop is CASSRRPTSGQETQYF. CDR3 DNA: TGCGCCAGCAGCAGGAGACCCACTAGCGGCCAAGAGACCCAGTACTTC. The whole variable domain, remainder taken from reference TRBV5-1 and TRBJ2-5, is KAGVTQTPRYLIKTRGQQVTLSCSPISGHRSVSWYQQTPGQGLQFLFEYFSETQRNKGNFPGRFSGRQFSNSRSEMNVSTLELGDSALYLCASSRRPTSGQETQYFGPGTRLLVL.